These 21 T cell receptor beta chains came from one sample sequenced in a study of T cell responses to AZD1222 COVID-19 vaccine. The method was immunoSEQ multiplex PCR; TCRdb's version includes in-frame clones alone and lacks a portion of them. The table records about 110,000 clones, less than 95% of them present only once. The sample consisted of peripheral blood, taken 28 days after the second AZD1222 dose. The receptors shown here come from an adult who received the AZD1222 COVID-19 vaccine.

V is TRBV2 and J is TRBJ2-7; TRBD1 or TRBD2 may be the D gene (5 bases each). The CDR3 consists of 14 residues. Trimming removed 3 bases at V and 0 bases at J, with 9 bases between. Germline-derived CDR1 and CDR2 are SNHLY and FYNNEI. CDR3 loop: CASSDLGDSYEQYF. The CDR3 DNA reads TGTGCCAGCAGTGACTTGGGGGACTCCTACGAGCAGTACTTC. Filled out from reference TRBV2 and TRBJ2-7, the complete variable domain reads EPEVTQTPSHQVTQMGQEVILRCVPISNHLYFYWYRQILGQKVEFLVSFYNNEISEKSEIFDDQFSVERPDGSNFTLKIRSTKLEDSAMYFCASSDLGDSYEQYFGPGTRLTVT.

V usage is TRBV29-1 and J usage is TRBJ1-1, with 10 bases lining up with TRBD1. Per germline, CDR1 SQVTM and CDR2 ANQGSEA. There are 14 residues in the CDR3. V shed 4 bases and J 4 bases; nucleotides not matched to a gene: 6. The CDR3 reads CSVARDRGPTEAFF. The CDR3 region has the DNA TGCAGCGTTGCCCGGGACAGGGGACCCACTGAAGCTTTCTTT.

This clone was detected only a few times. The rearrangement links TRBV15 to TRBJ2-1; D remains unclear. The CDR3 is made up of 15 amino acids. V dropped 0 bases and J dropped 8 bases, with 14 bases sitting between them. The V gene's germline CDR1 is LNHNV and CDR2 YYDKDF (reference sequence). CDR3 amino acids: CATSRDLSLVDEQFF. The CDR3 DNA sequence: TGTGCCACCAGCAGAGATCTATCCCTTGTCGATGAGCAGTTCTTC.

The V gene is TRBV6-5, the J gene TRBJ2-7; possibly TRBD1 for D (5 bases). Germline V gene sequence: CDR1 MNHEY, CDR2 SVGAGI. V was pared by 2 bases and J by 3 bases, with 8 bases between. The CDR3 covers 13 residues. CDR3 nucleotide sequence: TGTGCCAGCAGTTACAGGCAGGGCTACGAGCAGTACTTC. It yields the protein CASSYRQGYEQYF.

The chain uses TRBV30 and TRBJ1-4; 8 bases line up with TRBD1. The CDR3 contains 13 residues. With V trimmed by 5 bases and J by 1 base, 0 bases remained unmatched. Germline assignment: CDR1 GTSNPN and CDR2 SVGIG (reference sequence). The chain's CDR3 is CAWGTGTNEKLFF. CDR3 nucleotides: TGTGCCTGGGGGACAGGAACTAATGAAAAACTGTTTTTT.

The chain employs TRBV5-6 and TRBJ2-2; D not certain. The V end lost 0 bases, the J end lost 2 bases, and 5 bases lay between the germline ends. CDR1 SGHDT and CDR2 YYEEEE come from the germline V gene. The CDR3 consists of 14 residues. The CDR3 loop is CASSLVQNTGELFF. In DNA, the CDR3 is TGTGCCAGCAGCTTGGTTCAAAACACCGGGGAGCTGTTTTTT. The whole variable domain, remainder taken from reference TRBV5-6 and TRBJ2-2, is DAGVTQSPTHLIKTRGQQVTLRCSPKSGHDTVSWYQQALGQGPQFIFQYYEEEERQRGNFPDRFSGHQFPNYSSELNVNALLLGDSALYLCASSLVQNTGELFFGEGSRLTVL.

The chain joins TRBV6-2 or TRBV6-3 to TRBJ2-7; 8 bases align to TRBD1. Germline loops: CDR1 MNHEY, CDR2 SVGEGT. The trim removed 6 bases at V and 2 bases at J, leaving 3 bases unmatched. The CDR3 has 13 amino acids. CDR3 DNA: TGTGCCAGCAGCTCAGGGGGCCCCTACGAGCAGTACTTC. This gives the protein CASSSGGPYEQYF.

The chain couples TRBV27 to TRBJ1-2; possibly TRBD1 for D (6 bases). The CDR3 has 13 residues. Germline lookup yields CDR1 MNHEY and CDR2 SMNVEV (reference sequence). The ends were cut back, 7 bases at V and 4 bases at J, with 13 bases in the middle. CDR3 amino acids: CASTGGRGYGYTF. DNA of the CDR3: TGTGCCAGCACGGGGGGCAGGGGCTATGGCTACACCTTC.

This clone was detected once. The chain carries TRBV5-1 and TRBJ1-6, with a weak D call TRBD1 (5 bases). Trimming pared 0 bases from V and 6 bases from J, leaving 16 bases between. Germline V gene data show CDR1 as SGHRS and CDR2 as YFSETQ. The CDR3 is 17 residues long. The CDR3 DNA sequence: TGCGCCAGCAGCTTGGGTATAGGGGCCCTCTTTAATTCACCCCTCCACTTT. It encodes CASSLGIGALFNSPLHF.

The genes are TRBV7-2 and TRBJ1-2; D possibly corresponds to TRBD1 (5 bases). CDR1 is SGHTA and CDR2 is FQGNSA in the germline V gene. The ends were cut back, 5 bases at V and 3 bases at J, with 13 bases in the middle. The CDR3 totals 14 residues. This CDR3 reads CASSPVLGDYGYTF. The CDR3 nucleotides are TGTGCCAGCAGCCCTGTTCTGGGGGACTATGGCTACACCTTC.

This clone was seen just once. The rearrangement links TRBV3-1 (or the pseudogene TRBV3-2) to TRBJ2-7, with 13 positions matching TRBD2. The CDR3 extends over 15 amino acids. Trimming cost V 4 bases and J 3 bases; bases outside gene matches: 3. Germline V gene data show CDR1 as LGHDT and CDR2 as YNNKEL (reference sequence). The CDR3 sequence is CASSPLAGGFYEQYF. CDR3 DNA: TGTGCCAGCAGCCCACTAGCGGGGGGGTTCTACGAGCAGTACTTC.

This chain joins TRBV5-8 and TRBJ1-4, with a possible D match to TRBD1 (6 bases). This CDR3 contains 14 residues. V was pared by 3 bases and J by 16 bases, with 22 bases between. Germline V gene sequence: CDR1 SGHTS, CDR2 YDEGEE. The CDR3 DNA follows: TGTGCCAGCAGCTCCACGGGGGGGGCCCGCCGTCCGTTTTTT. Amino acids: CASSSTGGARRPFF.

The rearrangement uses TRBV19 and TRBJ1-5, with TRBD1 matching 9 bases. The V segment lost 5 bases and the J segment 0 bases; nucleotides outside the gene matches: 5. Germline assignment: CDR1 LNHDA and CDR2 SQIVND (reference sequence). The CDR3 covers 16 residues. The CDR3 DNA sequence: TGTGCCAGTAGTGCGGGACAGGGTCCTAGCAATCAGCCCCAGCATTTT. Its protein product is CASSAGQGPSNQPQHF.

CDR3: CASSVTKGPYGYTF. The CDR3 nucleotides read TGTGCCAGCAGCGTAACAAAGGGGCCCTATGGCTACACCTTC. The chain combines TRBV9 with TRBJ1-2, with D maybe TRBD1 (5 bases). This CDR3 region has 14 residues. Trimming shortened V by 1 base and J by 4 bases, and 11 bases separated the two germline ends. Germline V gene sequence: CDR1 SGDLS, CDR2 YYNGEE.

CDR3 DNA sequence: TGTGCCAGTAGTTCGCGGGCAGAACGTTCAGGTGGCTACACCTTC. This gives the protein CASSSRAERSGGYTF. The chain links TRBV19 to TRBJ1-2; no clear D. The V end lost 5 bases, the J end lost 7 bases, and 20 bases lay between the germline ends. The CDR3 is 15 residues long. Looked up from germline, CDR1 is LNHDA and CDR2 is SQIVND (reference sequence).

This chain connects TRBV18 to TRBJ2-7; TRBD1 agrees at 8 bases. The ends lost 6 bases at V and 3 bases at J; junction bases unmatched: 7. The length of the CDR3 is 14 residues. Per germline, CDR1 KGHSH and CDR2 LQKENI. The CDR3 DNA follows: TGTGCCAGCTCCCCCGGGACAGGCGTCTACGAGCAGTACTTC. It yields the protein CASSPGTGVYEQYF.

V is TRBV6-5 and J is TRBJ2-7; 10 bases match TRBD1. With V trimmed by 6 bases and J by 2 bases, 4 bases remained unmatched. Per the germline V gene, CDR1 is MNHEY and CDR2 is SVGAGI. This CDR3 spans 14 amino acids. For the CDR3, the DNA is TGTGCCAGCAGGAGACAGGGGGCAACCTACGAGCAGTACTTC. The encoded protein is CASRRQGATYEQYF.

The chain employs TRBV4-3 and TRBJ2-7, with D tentatively TRBD2 (6 bases). The CDR3 is 11 amino acids. Germline V lookup: CDR1 LGHNA, CDR2 YSLEER. CDR3 in DNA: TGCGGAGCGGGTGTCTCCTACGAGCAGTACTTC. Translation: CGAGVSYEQYF.

DNA of the CDR3: TGTGCCAGTAGTGTTAGTAGGCGGAATTCACCCCTCCACTTT. As protein: CASSVSRRNSPLHF. The chain carries TRBV19 and TRBJ1-6; D remains unclear. The CDR3 has 14 amino acids. V lost 5 bases, J lost 7 bases, and 12 bases lay in between. CDR1 is LNHDA and CDR2 is SQIVND in the germline V gene (reference sequence).

The chain carries TRBV6-1 and TRBJ2-2; D ambiguous. CDR1 and CDR2 (germline): MNHNS, SASEGT. With 0 bases removed from V and 6 bases from J, the gap between germline ends came to 11 bases. The CDR3 consists of 15 residues. CDR3 DNA sequence: TGTGCCAGCAGTGAAGCGCTGGAGCCCTCCGGGGAGCTGTTTTTT. It specifies CASSEALEPSGELFF.

The rearrangement uses TRBV7-3 and TRBJ2-5, with 8 bases identical to TRBD1. The CDR3 consists of 15 residues. The germline V gene encodes CDR1 SGHTA and CDR2 FQGTGA. The J segment lost 5 bases and the V segment lost 5 bases, leaving 10 bases of the junction unmatched. The CDR3 sequence is CASSLLGQGAETQYF. In DNA, the CDR3 is TGTGCCAGCAGCCTACTTGGTCAGGGGGCCGAGACCCAGTACTTC.